The sequence of this T cell receptor (beta chain) was determined in a study of blood T cells in healthy people across ages. Donors were systemically healthy Caucasian individuals from Russia aged roughly 6 to 90 years. Isolated PBMCs totaled at least 6.5 million in each sample. Study conclusions and caveats: While age rose, TCR beta diversity per million T cells dropped in a roughly linear way.

Next came a second PCR, run for about 7 to 12 cycles, which used a sample-barcoded 5' primer along with a J-beta primer mix. TCRdb re-analysed the 5' RACE reads in MiXCR, keeping a single row per CDR3 protein. The sample lists around 1,900,000 distinct CDR3 sequences, around 40% occurring once. Note on this clonotype: What it binds is unknown.

J lost 8 bases, V lost 3 bases, and 8 bases had no gene match. This CDR3 region has 15 residues. Germline V lookup: CDR1 MDHEN, CDR2 SYDVKM. The chain joins TRBV28 to TRBJ1-5; 9 bases match TRBD1. This clonotype originated in a human donor in good health. Sequencing used blood. For the CDR3, the DNA is TGTGCCAGCAGTTTGTGGGACAGGGCTCCGGAGCCCCAGCATTTT. This gives the protein CASSLWDRAPEPQHF.